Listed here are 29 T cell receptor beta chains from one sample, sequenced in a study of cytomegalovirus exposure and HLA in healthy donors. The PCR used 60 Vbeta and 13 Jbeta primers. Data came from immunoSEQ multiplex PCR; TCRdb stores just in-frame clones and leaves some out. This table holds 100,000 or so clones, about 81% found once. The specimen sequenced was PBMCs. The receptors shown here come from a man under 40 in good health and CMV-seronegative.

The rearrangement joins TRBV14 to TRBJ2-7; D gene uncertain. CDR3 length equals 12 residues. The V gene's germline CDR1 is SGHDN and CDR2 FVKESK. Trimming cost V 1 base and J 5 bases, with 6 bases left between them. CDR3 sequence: CASSQVGNEQYF. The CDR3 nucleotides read TGTGCCAGCAGCCAAGTTGGCAACGAGCAGTACTTC.

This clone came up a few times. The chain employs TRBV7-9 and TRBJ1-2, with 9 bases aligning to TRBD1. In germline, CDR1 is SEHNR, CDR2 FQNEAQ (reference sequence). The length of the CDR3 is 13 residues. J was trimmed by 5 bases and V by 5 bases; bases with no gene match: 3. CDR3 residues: CASSTGQGYGYTF. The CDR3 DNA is TGTGCCAGCAGCACTGGACAGGGGTATGGCTACACCTTC.

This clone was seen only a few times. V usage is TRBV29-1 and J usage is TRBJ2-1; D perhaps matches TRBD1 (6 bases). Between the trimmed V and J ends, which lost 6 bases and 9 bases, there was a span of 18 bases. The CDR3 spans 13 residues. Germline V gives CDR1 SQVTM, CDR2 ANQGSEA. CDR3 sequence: CSVELTGGGEQFF. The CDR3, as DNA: TGCAGCGTCGAATTGACAGGAGGCGGTGAGCAGTTCTTC.

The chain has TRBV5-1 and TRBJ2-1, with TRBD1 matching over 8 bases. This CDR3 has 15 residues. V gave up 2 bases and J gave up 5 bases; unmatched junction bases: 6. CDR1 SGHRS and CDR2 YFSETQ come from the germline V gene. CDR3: CASSFQGARNNEQFF. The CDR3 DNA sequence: TGCGCCAGCAGCTTCCAGGGGGCTAGAAACAATGAGCAGTTCTTC.

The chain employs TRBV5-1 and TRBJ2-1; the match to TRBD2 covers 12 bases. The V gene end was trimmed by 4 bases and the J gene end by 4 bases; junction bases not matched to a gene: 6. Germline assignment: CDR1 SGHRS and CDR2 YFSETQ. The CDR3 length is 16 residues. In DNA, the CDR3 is TGCGCCAGCAGCCGGGGGGGACTAGCGGGTTACAATGAGCAGTTCTTC. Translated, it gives CASSRGGLAGYNEQFF.

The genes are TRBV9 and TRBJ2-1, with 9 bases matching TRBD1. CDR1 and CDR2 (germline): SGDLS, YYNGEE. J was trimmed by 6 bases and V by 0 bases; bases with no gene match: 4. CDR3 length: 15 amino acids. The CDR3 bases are TGTGCCAGCAGCGTAGCGGGACAGGGAGGCAATGAGCAGTTCTTC. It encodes CASSVAGQGGNEQFF. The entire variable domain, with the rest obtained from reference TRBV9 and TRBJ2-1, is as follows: DSGVTQTPKHLITATGQRVTLRCSPRSGDLSVYWYQQSLDQGLQFLIQYYNGEERAKGNILERFSAQQFPDLHSELNLSSLELGDSALYFCASSVAGQGGNEQFFGPGTRLTVL.

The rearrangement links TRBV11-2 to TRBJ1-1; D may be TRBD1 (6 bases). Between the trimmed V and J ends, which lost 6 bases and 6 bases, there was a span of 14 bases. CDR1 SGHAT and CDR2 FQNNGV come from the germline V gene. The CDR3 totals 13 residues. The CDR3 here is CASSLGGLAEAFF. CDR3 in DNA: TGTGCCAGCAGTCTCGGGGGGCTCGCTGAAGCTTTCTTT.

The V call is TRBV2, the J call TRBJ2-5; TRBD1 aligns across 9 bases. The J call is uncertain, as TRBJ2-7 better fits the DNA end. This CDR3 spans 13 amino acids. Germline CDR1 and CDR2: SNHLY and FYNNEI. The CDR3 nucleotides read TGTGCCAGCTTGGACAGGGGATTTGGCGAGCAGTACTTC. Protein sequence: CASLDRGFGEQYF.

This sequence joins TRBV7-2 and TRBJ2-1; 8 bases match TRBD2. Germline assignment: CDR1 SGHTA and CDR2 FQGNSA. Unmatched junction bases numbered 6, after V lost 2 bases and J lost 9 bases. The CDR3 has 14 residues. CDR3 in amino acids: CASSLTSGLVEQFF. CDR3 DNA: TGTGCCAGCAGCTTAACTAGCGGTCTAGTTGAGCAGTTCTTC.

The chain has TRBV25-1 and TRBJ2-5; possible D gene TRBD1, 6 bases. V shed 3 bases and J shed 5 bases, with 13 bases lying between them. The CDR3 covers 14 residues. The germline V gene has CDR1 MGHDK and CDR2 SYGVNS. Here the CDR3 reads CASSDLGQRETQYF. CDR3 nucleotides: TGTGCCAGCAGTGACCTGGGACAAAGGGAGACCCAGTACTTC. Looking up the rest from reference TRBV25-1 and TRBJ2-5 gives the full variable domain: EADIYQTPRYLVIGTGKKITLECSQTMGHDKMYWYQQDPGMELHLIHYSYGVNSTEKGDLSSESTVSRIRTEHFPLTLESARPSHTSQYLCASSDLGQRETQYFGPGTRLLVL.

CDR3 nucleotide sequence: TGTGCCAGCAGCGTGGCTAGCGGGAGAGCCTACGAGCAGTACTTC. It yields the protein CASSVASGRAYEQYF. The chain couples TRBV5-4 to TRBJ2-7; TRBD2 matches at 10 bases. This CDR3 region has 15 residues. Per the germline V gene, CDR1 is SGHNT and CDR2 is YYREEE (reference sequence). Trimming at V came to 4 bases and at J to 2 bases, leaving 6 bases not matched to a gene.

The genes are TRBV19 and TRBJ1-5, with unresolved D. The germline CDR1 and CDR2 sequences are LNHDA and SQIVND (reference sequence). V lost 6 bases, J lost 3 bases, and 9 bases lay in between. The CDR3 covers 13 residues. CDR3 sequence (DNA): TGTGCCAGTAGAGTAACAGCCAATCAGCCCCAGCATTTT. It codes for CASRVTANQPQHF. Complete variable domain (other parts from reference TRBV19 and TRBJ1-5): DGGITQSPKYLFRKEGQNVTLSCEQNLNHDAMYWYRQDPGQGLRLIYYSQIVNDFQKGDIAEGYSVSREKKESFPLTVTSAQKNPTAFYLCASRVTANQPQHFGDGTRLSIL.

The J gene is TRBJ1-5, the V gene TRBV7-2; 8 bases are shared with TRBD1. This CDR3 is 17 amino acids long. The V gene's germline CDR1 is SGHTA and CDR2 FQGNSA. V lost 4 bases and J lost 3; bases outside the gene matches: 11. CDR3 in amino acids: CASSYSSTGDDNQPQHF. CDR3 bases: TGTGCCAGCAGCTATAGTTCGACAGGGGATGACAATCAGCCCCAGCATTTT.

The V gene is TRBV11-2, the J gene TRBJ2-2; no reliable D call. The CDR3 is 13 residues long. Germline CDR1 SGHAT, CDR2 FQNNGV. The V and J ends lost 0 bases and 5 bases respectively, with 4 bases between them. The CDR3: CASSLDPTGELFF. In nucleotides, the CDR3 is TGTGCCAGCAGCTTAGATCCGACCGGGGAGCTGTTTTTT.

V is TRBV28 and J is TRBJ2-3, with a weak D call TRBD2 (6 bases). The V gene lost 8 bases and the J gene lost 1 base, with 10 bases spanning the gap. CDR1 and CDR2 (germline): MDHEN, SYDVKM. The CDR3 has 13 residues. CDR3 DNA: TGTGCCAGCTTGGGGGGAGGCACAGATACGCAGTATTTT. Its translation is CASLGGGTDTQYF.

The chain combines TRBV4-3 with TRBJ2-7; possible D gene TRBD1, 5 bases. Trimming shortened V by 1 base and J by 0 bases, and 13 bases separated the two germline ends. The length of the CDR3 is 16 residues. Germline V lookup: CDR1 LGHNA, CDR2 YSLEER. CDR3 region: CASSQGSGRGSYEQYF. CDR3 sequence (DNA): TGCGCCAGCAGCCAAGGGTCGGGTAGGGGCTCCTACGAGCAGTACTTC.

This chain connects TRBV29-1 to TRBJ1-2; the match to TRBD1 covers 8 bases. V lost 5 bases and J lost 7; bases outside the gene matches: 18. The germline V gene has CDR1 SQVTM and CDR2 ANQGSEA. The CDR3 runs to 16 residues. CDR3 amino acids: CSVPPNEDRVLSGYTF. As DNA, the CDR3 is TGCAGCGTTCCGCCCAACGAGGACAGGGTTTTGTCTGGCTACACCTTC.

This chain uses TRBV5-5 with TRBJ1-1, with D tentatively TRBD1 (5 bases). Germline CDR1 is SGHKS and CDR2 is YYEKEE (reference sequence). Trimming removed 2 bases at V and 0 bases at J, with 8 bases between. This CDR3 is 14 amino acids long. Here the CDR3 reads CASSLGVMNTEAFF. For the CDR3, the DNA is TGTGCCAGCAGCTTAGGGGTCATGAACACTGAAGCTTTCTTT.

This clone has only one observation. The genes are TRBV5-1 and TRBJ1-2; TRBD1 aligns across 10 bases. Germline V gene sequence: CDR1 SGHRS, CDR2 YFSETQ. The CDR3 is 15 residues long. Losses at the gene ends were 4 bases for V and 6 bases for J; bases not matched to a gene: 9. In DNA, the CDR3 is TGCGCCAGCAGCCGAGCCCCGGGACAGGGGCATGGCTACACCTTC. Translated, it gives CASSRAPGQGHGYTF.

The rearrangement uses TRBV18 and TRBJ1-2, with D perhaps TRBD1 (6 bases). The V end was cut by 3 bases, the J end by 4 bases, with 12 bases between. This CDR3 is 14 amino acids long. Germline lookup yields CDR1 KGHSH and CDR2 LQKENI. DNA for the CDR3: TGTGCCAGCTCACCGCCAGGACAGTTCTATGGCTACACCTTC. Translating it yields CASSPPGQFYGYTF.

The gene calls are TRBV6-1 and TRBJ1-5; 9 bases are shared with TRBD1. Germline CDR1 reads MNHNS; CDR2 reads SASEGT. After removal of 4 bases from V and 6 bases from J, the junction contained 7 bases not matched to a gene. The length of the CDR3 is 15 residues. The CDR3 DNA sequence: TGTGCCAGCAGTGGGGGACAGGGAAGGCCTCAGCCCCAGCATTTT. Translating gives CASSGGQGRPQPQHF.

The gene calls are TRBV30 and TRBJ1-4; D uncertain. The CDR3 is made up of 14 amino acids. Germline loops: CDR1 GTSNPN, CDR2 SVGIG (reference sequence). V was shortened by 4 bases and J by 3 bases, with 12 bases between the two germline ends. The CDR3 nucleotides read TGTGCCTGGAAGGGAGAGGCTTCTAATGAAAAACTGTTTTTT. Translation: CAWKGEASNEKLFF. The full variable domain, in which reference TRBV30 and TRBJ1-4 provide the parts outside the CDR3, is SQTIHQWPATLVQPVGSPLSLECTVEGTSNPNLYWYRQAAGRGLQLLFYSVGIGQISSEVPQNLSASRPQDRQFILSSKKLLLSDSGFYLCAWKGEASNEKLFFGSGTQLSVL.

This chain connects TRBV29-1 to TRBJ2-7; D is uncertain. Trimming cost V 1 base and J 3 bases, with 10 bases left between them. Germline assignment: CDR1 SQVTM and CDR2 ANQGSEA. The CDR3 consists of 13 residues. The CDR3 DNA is TGCAGCGTTGAAGGAGAGGCGGACTACGAGCAGTACTTC. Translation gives CSVEGEADYEQYF.

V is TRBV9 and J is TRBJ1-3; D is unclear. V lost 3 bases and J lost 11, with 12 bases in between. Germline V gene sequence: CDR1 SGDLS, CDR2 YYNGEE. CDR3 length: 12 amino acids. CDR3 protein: CASSATLGAIYF. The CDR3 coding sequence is TGTGCCAGCAGCGCGACCTTGGGCGCCATATATTTT.

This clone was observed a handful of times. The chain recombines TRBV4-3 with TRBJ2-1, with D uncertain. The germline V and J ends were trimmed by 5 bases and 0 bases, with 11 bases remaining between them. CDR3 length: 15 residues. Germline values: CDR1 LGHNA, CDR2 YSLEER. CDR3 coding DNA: TGCGCCAGCAGCGCCACAGAGAACTCCTACAATGAGCAGTTCTTC. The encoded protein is CASSATENSYNEQFF.

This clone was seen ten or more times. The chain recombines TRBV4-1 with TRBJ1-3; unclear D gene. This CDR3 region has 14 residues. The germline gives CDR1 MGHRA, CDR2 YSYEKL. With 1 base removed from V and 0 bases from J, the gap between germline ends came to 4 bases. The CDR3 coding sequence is TGCGCCAGCAGCCAAGGGCACTCTGGAAACACCATATATTTT. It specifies CASSQGHSGNTIYF.

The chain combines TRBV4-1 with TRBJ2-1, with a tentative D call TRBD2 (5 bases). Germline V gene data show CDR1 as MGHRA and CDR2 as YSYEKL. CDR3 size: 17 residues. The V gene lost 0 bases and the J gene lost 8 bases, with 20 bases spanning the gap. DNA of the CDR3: TGCGCCAGCAGCCAAGACGTAGTTAGCCCGGAGGTAGATGAGCAGTTCTTC. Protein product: CASSQDVVSPEVDEQFF.

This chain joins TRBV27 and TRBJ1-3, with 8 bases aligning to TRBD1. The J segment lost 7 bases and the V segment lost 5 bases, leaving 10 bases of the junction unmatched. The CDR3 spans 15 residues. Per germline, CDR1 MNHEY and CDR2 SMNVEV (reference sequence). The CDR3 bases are TGTGCCAGCAGTGTGACAGGGGCCACGGGGAACACCATATATTTT. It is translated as CASSVTGATGNTIYF.

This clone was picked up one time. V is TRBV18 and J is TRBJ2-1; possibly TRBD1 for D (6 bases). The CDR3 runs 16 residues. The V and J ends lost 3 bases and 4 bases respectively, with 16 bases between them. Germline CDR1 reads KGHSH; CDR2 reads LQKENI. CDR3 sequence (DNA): TGTGCCAGCTCACCGGTCAGGGGTTCGGGGTACAATGAGCAGTTCTTC. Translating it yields CASSPVRGSGYNEQFF.